This is a list of T cell receptor beta chains from one sample in a study of cytomegalovirus exposure and HLA in healthy donors. This table comes from immunoSEQ multiplex PCR, and its TCRdb copy is limited to in-frame clones, with some not included. This listing includes approximately 140,000 clones. What was sequenced was PBMCs. Receptors were obtained from a woman under 30 in good health and CMV-seronegative. The CDR3 runs from the conserved cysteine through the conserved F or W. Fields, in order: D gene, J gene, V gene, CDR3 DNA, CDR3 protein. A D gene is named only where the DNA matches it firmly.

D gene: .
J gene: TRBJ1-4
V gene: TRBV2
CDR3 DNA: TGTGCCAGCAGTGCTTCCCGGGGGGAAGTGGAAAAACTGTTTTTT
CDR3 protein: CASSASRGEVEKLFF

D gene: TRBD2
J gene: TRBJ2-2
V gene: TRBV6-1
CDR3 DNA: TGTGCCAGCAGTGGCGGACTAGCGGAGATAAACACCGGGGAGCTGTTTTTT
CDR3 protein: CASSGGLAEINTGELFF

D gene: .
J gene: TRBJ2-5
V gene: TRBV28
CDR3 DNA: TGTGCCAGCAGTAGCCTGGGACACGGGGCCCAGTACTTC
CDR3 protein: CASSSLGHGAQYF

D gene: .
J gene: TRBJ1-1
V gene: TRBV28
CDR3 DNA: TGTGCCAGCAGTTCTACCTGGGGAGCGGGCACTGAAGCTTTCTTT
CDR3 protein: CASSSTWGAGTEAFF

D gene: .
J gene: TRBJ2-1
V gene: TRBV7-8
CDR3 DNA: TGTGCCAGCAGCTTCCGGGTGTCTCAGGGGAATGAGCAGTTCTTC
CDR3 protein: CASSFRVSQGNEQFF

D gene: .
J gene: TRBJ1-3
V gene: TRBV19
CDR3 DNA: TGTGCCAGTAGTATGAGTGGCGGGGGCGGCTCTGGAAACACCATATATTTT
CDR3 protein: CASSMSGGGGSGNTIYF

D gene: .
J gene: TRBJ2-7
V gene: TRBV20-1
CDR3 DNA: TGCAGTGCTAGAGGTAATAACGAGCAGTACTTC
CDR3 protein: CSARGNNEQYF

D gene: TRBD1
J gene: TRBJ2-1
V gene: TRBV19
CDR3 DNA: TGTGCCAGTAGTAGAAGACAGGGGGACAGAGGCAATGAGCAGTTCTTC
CDR3 protein: CASSRRQGDRGNEQFF

D gene: TRBD2
J gene: TRBJ2-5
V gene: TRBV5-6
CDR3 DNA: TGTGCCAGCAGCCCAGGTTTGGGAGGGGAGACCCAGTACTTC
CDR3 protein: CASSPGLGGETQYF

D gene: .
J gene: TRBJ2-7
V gene: TRBV27
CDR3 DNA: TGTGCCAGCAGTTTTAAACAGAGTAGAGACGAGCAGTACTTC
CDR3 protein: CASSFKQSRDEQYF

D gene: .
J gene: TRBJ1-1
V gene: TRBV9
CDR3 DNA: TGTGCCAGCAGCGTAGCTACGAATTTCTGGAACACTGAAGCTTTCTTT
CDR3 protein: CASSVATNFWNTEAFF

D gene: .
J gene: TRBJ2-7
V gene: TRBV23-1
CDR3 DNA: TGCGCCAGCAGTCAGCCACTTGGCGGGAAGAGCTCCTACGAGCAGTACTTC
CDR3 protein: CASSQPLGGKSSYEQYF

D gene: .
J gene: TRBJ2-1
V gene: TRBV5-1
CDR3 DNA: TGCGCCAGCAGTCGAGTCCCGGGACAAAGCTACAATGAGCAGTTCTTC
CDR3 protein: CASSRVPGQSYNEQFF

D gene: .
J gene: TRBJ1-2
V gene: TRBV9
CDR3 DNA: TGTGCCAGCAGCGTAGCGGACTTCTATGGCTACACCTTC
CDR3 protein: CASSVADFYGYTF

D gene: .
J gene: TRBJ1-2
V gene: TRBV6-1
CDR3 DNA: TGTGCCAGCAGTGCAAAGGCGGCAGGGGATGGTGGCTACACCTTC
CDR3 protein: CASSAKAAGDGGYTF

D gene: TRBD2
J gene: TRBJ2-3
V gene: TRBV2
CDR3 DNA: TGTGCCAGCAGTGAACTCGGACGCGGGAGAGGTGCAGATACGCAGTATTTT
CDR3 protein: CASSELGRGRGADTQYF

D gene: .
J gene: TRBJ2-7
V gene: TRBV11-2
CDR3 DNA: TGTGCCAGCAGCTTAGATTTCGTCAGCTCCTACGAGCAGTACTTC
CDR3 protein: CASSLDFVSSYEQYF

D gene: TRBD2
J gene: TRBJ2-7
V gene: TRBV10-2
CDR3 DNA: TGCGCCAGCAGTGAGAGCGGGGGCTCCTACGAGCAGTACTTC
CDR3 protein: CASSESGGSYEQYF

D gene: TRBD1
J gene: TRBJ1-5
V gene: TRBV19
CDR3 DNA: TGTGCCAGTCGGGACAGGGGGCCTTCCGCTCAGCCCCAGCATTTT
CDR3 protein: CASRDRGPSAQPQHF

D gene: TRBD2
J gene: TRBJ2-1
V gene: TRBV12-5
CDR3 DNA: TGTGCTAGTGGTTTGCAAGCGGGAGCCATAATCAGGGAGTTCTTC
CDR3 protein: CASGLQAGAIIREFF

D gene: TRBD1
J gene: TRBJ1-4
V gene: TRBV27
CDR3 DNA: TGTGCCAGCAGTCCGACTCCCCCAGGGGGGAATGAAAAACTGTTTTTT
CDR3 protein: CASSPTPPGGNEKLFF

D gene: TRBD1
J gene: TRBJ2-1
V gene: TRBV29-1
CDR3 DNA: TGCAGCGTCGACAGGGGGGTAGATGAGCAGTTCTTC
CDR3 protein: CSVDRGVDEQFF

D gene: .
J gene: TRBJ1-2
V gene: TRBV20-1
CDR3 DNA: TGCAGTGCTCAGGTGGTATACGGCTACACCTTC
CDR3 protein: CSAQVVYGYTF

D gene: .
J gene: TRBJ1-2
V gene: TRBV19
CDR3 DNA: TGTGCCAGTAACCCCGAGCTGAGGACTTATGGCTACACCTTC
CDR3 protein: CASNPELRTYGYTF

D gene: .
J gene: TRBJ2-3
V gene: TRBV25-1
CDR3 DNA: TGTGCCAGCAGTGACCATAGCACAGATACGCAGTATTTT
CDR3 protein: CASSDHSTDTQYF

D gene: .
J gene: TRBJ2-5
V gene: TRBV2
CDR3 DNA: TGTGCCAGCAGTGAGGCCCCCGGGGGGACCCAGTACTTC
CDR3 protein: CASSEAPGGTQYF

D gene: .
J gene: TRBJ2-5
V gene: TRBV4-1
CDR3 DNA: TGCGCCAGCAGCCAAGGTCCCAACCGGGGGGCCCAAGAGACCCAGTACTTC
CDR3 protein: CASSQGPNRGAQETQYF

D gene: .
J gene: TRBJ2-1
V gene: TRBV11-1
CDR3 DNA: TGTGCCAGCAGCTCCTACAGAGATTACAATGAGCAGTTCTTC
CDR3 protein: CASSSYRDYNEQFF

D gene: TRBD1
J gene: TRBJ2-5
V gene: TRBV7-6
CDR3 DNA: TGTGCCAGCAGCACCGGGACAGAAGAGACCCAGTACTTC
CDR3 protein: CASSTGTEETQYF

D gene: .
J gene: TRBJ1-1
V gene: TRBV11-2
CDR3 DNA: TGTGCCAGCAGCTCCAACAGGGTAATGAACACTGAAGCTTTCTTT
CDR3 protein: CASSSNRVMNTEAFF

D gene: TRBD2
J gene: TRBJ2-2
V gene: TRBV7-8
CDR3 DNA: TGTGCCAGGGGCCCACTAGCGGCCAACACCGGGGAGCTGTTTTTT
CDR3 protein: CARGPLAANTGELFF

D gene: .
J gene: TRBJ1-5
V gene: TRBV5-8
CDR3 DNA: TGTGCCAGCAGCTCTGGTCGGGAACCCGCCTTTAATCAGCCCCAGCATTTT
CDR3 protein: CASSSGREPAFNQPQHF

D gene: TRBD1
J gene: TRBJ2-3
V gene: TRBV6-1
CDR3 DNA: TGTGCCAGCGAATTACAGGGGATCCGCACAGATACGCAGTATTTT
CDR3 protein: CASELQGIRTDTQYF

D gene: TRBD1
J gene: TRBJ2-1
V gene: TRBV27
CDR3 DNA: TGTGCCAGCAGCCGAGGGACAGGGCCGCAATACAATGAGCAGTTCTTC
CDR3 protein: CASSRGTGPQYNEQFF

D gene: .
J gene: TRBJ2-2
V gene: TRBV13
CDR3 DNA: TGTGCCAGCAGCAAACAACAATTAGGGGAGGCCGGGGAGCTGTTTTTT
CDR3 protein: CASSKQQLGEAGELFF

D gene: .
J gene: TRBJ2-1
V gene: TRBV7-9
CDR3 DNA: TGTGCCAGCAGCTTAGTGGGAGAGGGTGATTTCGGGTCCAATGAGCAGTTCTTC
CDR3 protein: CASSLVGEGDFGSNEQFF

D gene: TRBD2
J gene: TRBJ2-6
V gene: TRBV5-4
CDR3 DNA: TGTGCCAGCAGCTTGGCCGGGAGGGTCCGGGCTGGGGCCAACGTCCTGACTTTC
CDR3 protein: CASSLAGRVRAGANVLTF

D gene: .
J gene: TRBJ1-2
V gene: TRBV6-5
CDR3 DNA: TGTGCCAGCAGTTACTCCCAGTTTCATGGCTACACCTTC
CDR3 protein: CASSYSQFHGYTF

D gene: TRBD1
J gene: TRBJ1-1
V gene: TRBV6-6
CDR3 DNA: TGTGCCAGCAGTTACGCCAATACAGGGGCGAACACTGAAGCTTTCTTT
CDR3 protein: CASSYANTGANTEAFF

D gene: .
J gene: TRBJ1-5
V gene: TRBV7-2
CDR3 DNA: TGTGCCAGCAGACCGGACGGGGGGCCCCAGCATTTT
CDR3 protein: CASRPDGGPQHF

D gene: .
J gene: TRBJ2-7
V gene: TRBV14
CDR3 DNA: TGTGCCAGCAGCCAGTCCGGGGTCGACGAGCAGTACTTC
CDR3 protein: CASSQSGVDEQYF

D gene: TRBD2
J gene: TRBJ2-1
V gene: TRBV4-1
CDR3 DNA: TGCGCCAGCAGCCTCCCGGGACTAGCGGGTTACAATGAGCAGTTCTTC
CDR3 protein: CASSLPGLAGYNEQFF

D gene: TRBD2
J gene: TRBJ2-3
V gene: TRBV4-2
CDR3 DNA: TGTGCCAGCAGCCAAGCGCCTAGCGGGATCACAGATACGCAGTATTTT
CDR3 protein: CASSQAPSGITDTQYF

D gene: .
J gene: TRBJ1-1
V gene: TRBV9
CDR3 DNA: TGTGCCAGCAGCGCCACAACAGGGAACACTGAAGCTTTCTTT
CDR3 protein: CASSATTGNTEAFF

D gene: TRBD2
J gene: TRBJ2-1
V gene: TRBV7-2
CDR3 DNA: TGTGCCAGCAGCCCCAGACTAGCAGTAGAGGCTGAGCAGTTCTTC
CDR3 protein: CASSPRLAVEAEQFF

D gene: TRBD2
J gene: TRBJ2-5
V gene: TRBV7-2
CDR3 DNA: TGTGCCAGCAGCAGAGCGGGAGGGGGGCGAGAGACCCAGTACTTC
CDR3 protein: CASSRAGGGRETQYF

D gene: TRBD2
J gene: TRBJ2-3
V gene: TRBV4-1
CDR3 DNA: TGCGCCAGCAGCCAACCGGGACTAGCAGATACGCAGTATTTT
CDR3 protein: CASSQPGLADTQYF

D gene: .
J gene: TRBJ2-7
V gene: TRBV6-5
CDR3 DNA: TGTGCCAGCAGTTCCGGGACTGCGGGCGAGCAGTACTTC
CDR3 protein: CASSSGTAGEQYF

D gene: TRBD1
J gene: TRBJ1-1
V gene: TRBV5-6
CDR3 DNA: TGTGCCAGCAGCTTCGGGACAGGGGGCCCGGGCACTGAAGCTTTCTTT
CDR3 protein: CASSFGTGGPGTEAFF

D gene: TRBD2
J gene: TRBJ2-1
V gene: TRBV6-1
CDR3 DNA: TGTGCCAGCAGTGAACAGGGGACTAGCGGGTTGTACAATGAGCAGTTCTTC
CDR3 protein: CASSEQGTSGLYNEQFF

D gene: .
J gene: TRBJ1-1
V gene: TRBV5-4
CDR3 DNA: TGTGCCAGCAGCTCACAGGGTGGCACTGAAGCTTTCTTT
CDR3 protein: CASSSQGGTEAFF

D gene: .
J gene: TRBJ2-5
V gene: TRBV6-6
CDR3 DNA: TGTGCCAGCAGTATAGCGGAGAAAGAGACCCAGTACTTC
CDR3 protein: CASSIAEKETQYF

D gene: TRBD2
J gene: TRBJ2-3
V gene: TRBV30
CDR3 DNA: TGTGCCTGGAGTCCGGGACTAGGGGGCACAGATACGCAGTATTTT
CDR3 protein: CAWSPGLGGTDTQYF

D gene: TRBD1
J gene: TRBJ2-7
V gene: TRBV5-5
CDR3 DNA: TGTGCCAGCAGCGTTACAGGGGGCCAGTCCTACGAGCAGTACTTC
CDR3 protein: CASSVTGGQSYEQYF

D gene: TRBD1
J gene: TRBJ2-7
V gene: TRBV4-1
CDR3 DNA: TGCGCCAGCAGCCAAGTCGGCCCACCGACAGGGGGCAACTACGAGCAGTACTTC
CDR3 protein: CASSQVGPPTGGNYEQYF

D gene: TRBD1
J gene: TRBJ1-4
V gene: TRBV19
CDR3 DNA: TGTGCCAGTCGGGACAGGGCGGCGACTAATGAAAAACTGTTTTTT
CDR3 protein: CASRDRAATNEKLFF

D gene: .
J gene: TRBJ1-1
V gene: TRBV7-9
CDR3 DNA: TGTGCCAGCAGCTTGGAGGAGAACACTGAAGCTTTCTTT
CDR3 protein: CASSLEENTEAFF